This T cell receptor (beta chain) was sequenced during a study of cytomegalovirus exposure and HLA in healthy donors. In the study overall: The approximately 120 validation repertoires were reported in a later analysis to have been generated on the same platform as the roughly 630 first-cohort repertoires.

This clone was seen just once. Its antigen is unidentified. Germline V gene data show CDR1 as MNHNS and CDR2 as SASEGT. Trimming cost V 6 bases and J 2 bases; bases outside gene matches: 3. This CDR3 spans 13 amino acids. Study-wide findings and caveats: Accounts indicate the classifier identified cytomegalovirus status with strong specificity and sensitivity. There were a few CMV-associated chains whose specificity for CMV antigens was confirmed in vitro.

TCRdb's table, derived via immunoSEQ multiplex PCR, lists solely in-frame clones and lacks some. The sample shows about 250,000 clones, approximately 84% of them seen only once. The genes are TRBV6-1 and TRBJ2-7; 8 bases are shared with TRBD1. This clonotype originated in a young man in good health and CMV-seropositive. Material for sequencing was PBMCs. The CDR3 sequence is CASRYRGAYEQYF. In nucleotides, the CDR3 is TGTGCCAGCAGGTACAGGGGGGCCTACGAGCAGTACTTC.